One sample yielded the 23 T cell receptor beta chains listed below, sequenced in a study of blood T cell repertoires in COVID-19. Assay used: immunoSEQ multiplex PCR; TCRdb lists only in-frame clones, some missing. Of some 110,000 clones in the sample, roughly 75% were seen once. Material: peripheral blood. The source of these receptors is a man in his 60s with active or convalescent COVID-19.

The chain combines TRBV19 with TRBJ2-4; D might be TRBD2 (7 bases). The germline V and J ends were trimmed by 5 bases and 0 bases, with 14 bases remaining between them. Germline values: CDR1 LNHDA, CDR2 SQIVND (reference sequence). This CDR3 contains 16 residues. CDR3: CASSGRGGPAKNIQYF. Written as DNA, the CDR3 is TGTGCCAGTAGTGGGAGGGGGGGACCAGCCAAAAACATTCAGTACTTC.

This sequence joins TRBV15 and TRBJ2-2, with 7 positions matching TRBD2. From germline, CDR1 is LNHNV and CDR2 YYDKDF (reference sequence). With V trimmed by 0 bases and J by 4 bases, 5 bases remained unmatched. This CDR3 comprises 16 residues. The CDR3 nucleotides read TGTGCCACCAGCAGAGATGCGGGAGTGGGCACCGGGGAGCTGTTTTTT. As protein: CATSRDAGVGTGELFF.

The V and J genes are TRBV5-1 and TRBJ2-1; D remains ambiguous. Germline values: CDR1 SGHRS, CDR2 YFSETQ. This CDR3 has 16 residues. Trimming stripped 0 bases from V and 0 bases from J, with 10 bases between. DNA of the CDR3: TGCGCCAGCAGCTTGGTGTCTCTTAGCTCCTACAATGAGCAGTTCTTC. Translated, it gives CASSLVSLSSYNEQFF.

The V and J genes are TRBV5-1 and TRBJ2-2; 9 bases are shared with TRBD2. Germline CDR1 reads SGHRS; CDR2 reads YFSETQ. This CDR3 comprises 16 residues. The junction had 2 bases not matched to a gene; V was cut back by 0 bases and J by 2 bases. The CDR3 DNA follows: TGCGCCAGCAGCTTGGTGGGACTAGCAAACACCGGGGAGCTGTTTTTT. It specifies CASSLVGLANTGELFF.

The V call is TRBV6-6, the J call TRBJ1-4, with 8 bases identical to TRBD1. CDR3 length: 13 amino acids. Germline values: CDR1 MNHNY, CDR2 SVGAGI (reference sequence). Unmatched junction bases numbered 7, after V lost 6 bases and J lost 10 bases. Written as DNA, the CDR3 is TGTGCCAGCAGCGAGATAACAGGGGGAAAACTGTTTTTT. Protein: CASSEITGGKLFF.

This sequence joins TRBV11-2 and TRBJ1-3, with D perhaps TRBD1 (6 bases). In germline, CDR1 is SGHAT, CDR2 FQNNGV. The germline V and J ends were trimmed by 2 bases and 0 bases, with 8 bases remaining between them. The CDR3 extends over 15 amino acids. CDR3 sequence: CASSLQGYSGNTIYF. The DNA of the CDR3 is TGTGCCAGCAGCTTACAGGGGTACTCTGGAAACACCATATATTTT. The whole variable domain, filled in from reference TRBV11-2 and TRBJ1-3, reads EAGVAQSPRYKIIEKRQSVAFWCNPISGHATLYWYQQILGQGPKLLIQFQNNGVVDDSQLPKDRFSAERLKGVDSTLKIQPAKLEDSAVYLCASSLQGYSGNTIYFGEGSWLTVV.

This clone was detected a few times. DNA of the CDR3: TGCGCCAGCAGCTTGGACATTCAGCAGCCCCAGCATTTT. Amino acid sequence: CASSLDIQQPQHF. The chain recombines TRBV5-1 with TRBJ1-5; D unresolved. CDR1 SGHRS and CDR2 YFSETQ come from the germline V gene. The CDR3 extends over 13 amino acids. The V gene lost 0 bases and the J gene lost 7 bases, with 8 bases spanning the gap.

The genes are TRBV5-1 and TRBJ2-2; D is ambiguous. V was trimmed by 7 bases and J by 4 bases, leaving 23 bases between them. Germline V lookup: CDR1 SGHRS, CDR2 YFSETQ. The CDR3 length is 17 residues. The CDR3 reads CASVVVGFQTITGELFF. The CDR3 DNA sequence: TGCGCCAGCGTGGTAGTCGGGTTCCAAACTATCACCGGGGAGCTGTTTTTT.

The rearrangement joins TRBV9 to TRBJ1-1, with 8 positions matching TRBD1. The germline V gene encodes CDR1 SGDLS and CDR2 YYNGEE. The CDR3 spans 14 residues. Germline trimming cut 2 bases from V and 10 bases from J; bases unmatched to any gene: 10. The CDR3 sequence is CASSVEPDRGRAFF. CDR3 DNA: TGTGCCAGCAGCGTCGAACCTGACAGGGGAAGAGCTTTCTTT.

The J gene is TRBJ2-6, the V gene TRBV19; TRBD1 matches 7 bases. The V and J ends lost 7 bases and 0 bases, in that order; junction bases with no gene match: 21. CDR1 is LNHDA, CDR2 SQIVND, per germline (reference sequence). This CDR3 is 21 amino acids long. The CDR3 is CASTSPRGRGTVASGANVLTF. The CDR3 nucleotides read TGTGCCAGTACTTCCCCTAGGGGCAGGGGGACGGTGGCCTCTGGGGCCAACGTCCTGACTTTC.

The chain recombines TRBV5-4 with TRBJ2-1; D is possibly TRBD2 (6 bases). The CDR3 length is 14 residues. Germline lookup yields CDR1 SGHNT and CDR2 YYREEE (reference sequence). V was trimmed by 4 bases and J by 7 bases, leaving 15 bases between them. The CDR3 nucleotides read TGTGCCAGCAGCCCCTGGACTACTGGGAATGAGCAGTTCTTC. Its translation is CASSPWTTGNEQFF. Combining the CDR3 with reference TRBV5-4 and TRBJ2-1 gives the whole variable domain ETGVTQSPTHLIKTRGQQVTLRCSSQSGHNTVSWYQQALGQGPQFIFQYYREEENGRGNFPPRFSGLQFPNYSSELNVNALELDDSALYLCASSPWTTGNEQFFGPGTRLTVL.

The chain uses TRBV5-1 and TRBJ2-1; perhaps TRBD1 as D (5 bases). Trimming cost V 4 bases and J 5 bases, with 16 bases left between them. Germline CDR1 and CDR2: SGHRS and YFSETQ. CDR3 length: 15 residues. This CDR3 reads CASSLQVGRHNEQFF. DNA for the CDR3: TGCGCCAGCAGCCTACAGGTTGGGCGTCACAATGAGCAGTTCTTC.

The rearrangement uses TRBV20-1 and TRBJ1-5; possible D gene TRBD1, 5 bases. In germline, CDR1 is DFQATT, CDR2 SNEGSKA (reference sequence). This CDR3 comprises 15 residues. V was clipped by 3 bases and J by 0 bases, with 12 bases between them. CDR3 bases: TGCAGTGCTAGTGCAGGGACTTATAGCAATCAGCCCCAGCATTTT. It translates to CSASAGTYSNQPQHF.

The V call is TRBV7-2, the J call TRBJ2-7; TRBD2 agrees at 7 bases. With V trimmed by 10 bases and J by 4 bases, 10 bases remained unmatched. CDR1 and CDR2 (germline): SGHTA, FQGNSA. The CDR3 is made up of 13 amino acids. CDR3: CATSKREGYEQYF. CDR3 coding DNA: TGTGCCACCTCCAAGCGGGAAGGTTACGAGCAGTACTTC.

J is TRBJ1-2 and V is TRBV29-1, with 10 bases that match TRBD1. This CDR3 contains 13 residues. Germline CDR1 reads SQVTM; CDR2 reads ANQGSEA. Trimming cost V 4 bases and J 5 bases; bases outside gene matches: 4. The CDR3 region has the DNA TGCAGCGTTGGGGACAGGGGACTTTATGGCTACACCTTC. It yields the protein CSVGDRGLYGYTF.

CDR3 nucleotide sequence: TGTGCCAGCAGCCCGGCGGGGGACAGGGCCAACGTCCTGACTTTC. Its translation: CASSPAGDRANVLTF. V usage is TRBV5-4 and J usage is TRBJ2-6; maybe TRBD2 (7 bases). Trimming stripped 4 bases from V and 5 bases from J, with 13 bases between. This CDR3 spans 15 amino acids. CDR1 and CDR2 (germline): SGHNT, YYREEE (reference sequence).

The CDR3 DNA reads as TGTGCCAGCAGTGGGCACTCGACAGGTAGGCCCTACGAGCAGTACTTC. Its translation is CASSGHSTGRPYEQYF. This chain connects TRBV6-2 or TRBV6-3 to TRBJ2-7; D is perhaps TRBD1 (6 bases). V lost 5 bases to trimming and J lost 2 bases, with 19 bases between them. The germline V gene has CDR1 MNHEY and CDR2 SVGEGT. The CDR3 length is 16 residues.

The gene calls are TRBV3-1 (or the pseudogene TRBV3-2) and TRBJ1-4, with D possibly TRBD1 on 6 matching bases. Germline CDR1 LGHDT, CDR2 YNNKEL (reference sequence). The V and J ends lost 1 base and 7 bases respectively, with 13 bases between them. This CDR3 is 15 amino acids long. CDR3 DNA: TGTGCCAGCAGCCAAGTGGGGACAAAAGGTGAAAAACTGTTTTTT. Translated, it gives CASSQVGTKGEKLFF.

The CDR3 coding sequence is TGTGCCAGCAGTTCCTCAGGACTAGCGTCGAACACCGGGGAGCTGTTTTTT. It specifies CASSSSGLASNTGELFF. The chain links TRBV27 to TRBJ2-2; 9 bases fit TRBD2. The CDR3 is made up of 17 amino acids. Trimming cost V 4 bases and J 0 bases; bases outside gene matches: 6. CDR1 is MNHEY, CDR2 SMNVEV, per germline (reference sequence).

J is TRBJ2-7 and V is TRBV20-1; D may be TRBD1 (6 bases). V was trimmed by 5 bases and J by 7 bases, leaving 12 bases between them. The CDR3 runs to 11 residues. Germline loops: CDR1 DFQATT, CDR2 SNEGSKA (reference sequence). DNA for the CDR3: TGCAGTGCTGGGGACACCCTGGAGCAGTACTTC. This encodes CSAGDTLEQYF.

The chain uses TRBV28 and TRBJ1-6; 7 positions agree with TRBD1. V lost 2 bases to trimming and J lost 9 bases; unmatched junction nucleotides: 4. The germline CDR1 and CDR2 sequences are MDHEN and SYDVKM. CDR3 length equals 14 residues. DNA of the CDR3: TGTGCCAGCAGTTTAGGGAACAGGGGTTCACCCCTCCACTTT. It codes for CASSLGNRGSPLHF.

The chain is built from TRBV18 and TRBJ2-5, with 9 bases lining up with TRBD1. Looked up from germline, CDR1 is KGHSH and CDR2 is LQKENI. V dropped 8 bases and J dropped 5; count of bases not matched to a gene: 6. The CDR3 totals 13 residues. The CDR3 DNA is TGTGCCAGCAACAGGGGGCTTGAGGAGACCCAGTACTTC. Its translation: CASNRGLEETQYF. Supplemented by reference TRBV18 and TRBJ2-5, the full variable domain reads NAGVMQNPRHLVRRRGQEARLRCSPMKGHSHVYWYRQLPEEGLKFMVYLQKENIIDESGMPKERFSAEFPKEGPSILRIQQVVRGDSAAYFCASNRGLEETQYFGPGTRLLVL.

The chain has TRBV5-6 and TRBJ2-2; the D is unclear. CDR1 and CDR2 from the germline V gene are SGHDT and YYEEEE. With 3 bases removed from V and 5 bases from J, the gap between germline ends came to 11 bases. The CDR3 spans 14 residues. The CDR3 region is CASSSARRTGELFF. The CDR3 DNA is TGTGCCAGCAGCTCCGCCCGTCGGACCGGGGAGCTGTTTTTT.